This T cell receptor (beta chain) was observed in a study of neurological immune-mediated disorders. Germline V gene data show CDR1 as ENHRY and CDR2 as SYGVKD. This CDR3 has 13 residues. V dropped 6 bases and J dropped 5; count of bases not matched to a gene: 3. The cDNA came from 5'RACE with 10-nucleotide random UMIs. TCRdb re-called the 5' RACE reads through MiXCR, storing one row per CDR3 protein. The data contain tens of thousands of distinct CDR3 sequences, more than 6% of them singletons. This clonotype was seen repeatedly, ten times or more. Its antigen is not known. Overall study results and limits: Patients with HTLV-1-associated myelopathy had the highest level of TCR clonal expansion, whereas patients with multiple sclerosis had the lowest level, falling beneath the level found in healthy controls.

The sample consisted of PBMCs. The chain has TRBV10-3 and TRBJ1-5; 8 positions match TRBD1. The clonotype was recovered from a woman between 35 and 50 years old in good health. CDR3 amino acids: CAISPGGDQPQHF. CDR3 DNA sequence: TGTGCCATCAGCCCAGGGGGCGATCAGCCCCAGCATTTT.